Each of the 12 T cell receptor beta chains below was sequenced from the same sample in a study of PD-1 blockade in classical Hodgkin lymphoma. Relapse after autologous stem cell transplantation occurred in every patient, and brentuximab vedotin exposure varied. Profiled with immunoSEQ multiplex PCR; TCRdb holds only in-frame clones, not every one. In the table there are under 30,000 clones, more than 60% of which are singletons. The sequences come from peripheral blood mononuclear cells (PBMCs), collected before the second cycle of nivolumab. The receptors stem from a human donor with classical Hodgkin lymphoma.

In its sample, this clone is medium-sized. J is TRBJ1-5 and V is TRBV30; D remains ambiguous. Trimming removed 0 bases from V and 7 bases from J, with 13 bases in between. The CDR3 has 14 amino acids. CDR1 and CDR2 (germline): GTSNPN, SVGIG (reference sequence). CDR3 protein: CAWSVSDPRQPQHF. Here the CDR3 DNA reads TGTGCCTGGAGTGTATCCGATCCTCGGCAGCCCCAGCATTTT.

This clone showed up just a few times. The rearrangement uses TRBV4-2 and TRBJ2-3, with TRBD2 matching over 15 bases. Germline CDR1 LGHNA, CDR2 YNFKEQ. CDR3 length: 19 residues. V was pared by 0 bases and J by 2 bases, with 6 bases of the junction left unmatched. CDR3 region: CASSQDRGTSGGTTDTQYF. In DNA, the CDR3 is TGTGCCAGCAGCCAAGATCGAGGGACTAGCGGGGGGACCACAGATACGCAGTATTTT.

The V and J genes are TRBV6-5 and TRBJ1-2; D not resolved. This CDR3 spans 13 amino acids. The germline CDR1 and CDR2 sequences are MNHEY and SVGAGI. With 5 bases removed from V and 4 bases from J, the gap between germline ends came to 11 bases. The CDR3 reads CASSNGISYGYTF. In DNA form, the CDR3 reads TGTGCCAGCAGTAACGGGATTTCCTATGGCTACACCTTC.

This rearrangement joins TRBV2 to TRBJ1-4, with D tentatively TRBD1 (6 bases). V was clipped by 8 bases and J by 5 bases, with 12 bases between them. The CDR3 spans 13 residues. Germline V gene lookup returns CDR1 SNHLY and CDR2 FYNNEI. The DNA of the CDR3 is TGTGCCAGCGGACGGACAGAGAATGAAAAACTGTTTTTT. It codes for CASGRTENEKLFF.

The rearrangement joins TRBV6-1 to TRBJ1-2, with D perhaps matching TRBD1 (5 bases). This CDR3 region has 14 residues. The germline V gene encodes CDR1 MNHNS and CDR2 SASEGT. Trimming removed 8 bases from V and 8 bases from J, with 21 bases in between. The CDR3 DNA sequence: TGTGCCAGCTGGGGGGGGGAGCGCGTTGGGGGCTACACCTTC. Protein product: CASWGGERVGGYTF.

CDR3 in amino acids: CASSLGNGGRANEKLFF. The CDR3 bases are TGTGCCAGCAGCTTGGGGAACGGGGGCCGAGCTAATGAAAAACTGTTTTTT. This chain connects TRBV5-8 to TRBJ1-4, with a weak D call TRBD1 (6 bases). V was cut by 0 bases and J by 3 bases, with 15 bases left in between. The CDR3 has 17 residues. Germline CDR1 and CDR2: SGHTS and YDEGEE.

The chain carries TRBV7-9 and TRBJ1-2; no reliable D call. The V end lost 5 bases, the J end lost 4 bases, and 11 bases lay between the germline ends. The CDR3 runs 13 residues. Germline V lookup: CDR1 SEHNR, CDR2 FQNEAQ (reference sequence). The CDR3, as DNA: TGTGCCAGCAGCGCAGACGGCTTCTATGGCTACACCTTC. Protein product: CASSADGFYGYTF.

This chain uses TRBV27 with TRBJ2-5; D is perhaps TRBD2 (5 bases). The germline gives CDR1 MNHEY, CDR2 SMNVEV (reference sequence). The CDR3 sequence is 17 residues long. Trimming took 7 bases from V and 2 from J, leaving 23 bases between them. The CDR3 loop is CASNPSRVWILQETQYF. The CDR3, as DNA: TGTGCCAGCAACCCCTCGAGGGTATGGATATTACAAGAGACCCAGTACTTC.

The chain combines TRBV7-9 with TRBJ1-3, with TRBD1 identical over 7 bases. J lost 5 bases, V lost 5 bases, and 6 bases had no gene match. The germline gives CDR1 SEHNR, CDR2 FQNEAQ (reference sequence). The CDR3 extends over 14 amino acids. CDR3 DNA sequence: TGTGCCAGCAGCCGACAGGGCGTCAGAAACACCATATATTTT. It is translated as CASSRQGVRNTIYF.

This sequence joins TRBV13 and TRBJ1-2, with D uncertain. Germline V gives CDR1 PRHDT, CDR2 FYEKMQ (reference sequence). The CDR3 has 14 amino acids. Trimming shortened V by 0 bases and J by 4 bases, and 9 bases separated the two germline ends. The CDR3 loop reads CASSLGRQTYGYTF. The CDR3 nucleotides are TGTGCCAGCAGCTTAGGCAGGCAGACCTATGGCTACACCTTC. Supplemented by reference TRBV13 and TRBJ1-2, the full variable domain reads AAGVIQSPRHLIKEKRETATLKCYPIPRHDTVYWYQQGPGQDPQFLISFYEKMQSDKGSIPDRFSAQQFSDYHSELNMSSLELGDSALYFCASSLGRQTYGYTFGSGTRLTVV.

This clone qualifies as medium-sized. The rearrangement uses TRBV27 and TRBJ2-1; D might be TRBD2 (9 bases). CDR3 size: 13 residues. Germline assignment: CDR1 MNHEY and CDR2 SMNVEV (reference sequence). Between the trimmed V and J ends, which lost 3 bases and 12 bases, there was a span of 15 bases. The CDR3 DNA reads TGTGCCAGCAGTTTTTCTAGCGGGACAGGGCAGTTCTTC. Amino acid sequence: CASSFSSGTGQFF.

The chain links TRBV30 to TRBJ1-6; D is unclear. V was pared by 3 bases and J by 13 bases, with 10 bases between. Germline assignment: CDR1 GTSNPN and CDR2 SVGIG (reference sequence). The CDR3 totals 11 residues. The CDR3 loop is CAWSGPAPLHF. CDR3 nucleotides: TGTGCCTGGAGCGGACCCGCGCCCCTCCACTTT.